The 12 T cell receptor beta chains reported below all come from one sample, sequenced in a study of T-cell reconstitution after alpha-beta-depleted transplantation in children. A TCRbeta library incorporating unique molecular identifiers was prepared. TCRdb re-analysed the PCR reads in MiXCR, keeping a single row per CDR3 protein. The repertoire has fewer than 250,000 distinct CDR3 sequences, around a sixth of them found once; the top ten carry about two fifths. Here the sequenced sample was PBMCs, mostly from graft donor cells, taken 360 days after TCRalphabeta/CD19-depleted stem cell transplant. All receptors derive from a male patient between 2 and 10 years old who had a stem cell transplant for acute lymphoblastic leukemia, so the T cells may come from the graft donor.

This clonotype was counted many times. The chain employs TRBV5-1 and TRBJ2-1; 10 nucleotides align to TRBD2. V was pared by 4 bases and J by 3 bases, with 7 bases of the junction left unmatched. The CDR3 consists of 16 residues. From germline, CDR1 is SGHRS and CDR2 YFSETQ. The CDR3 sequence: CASSARLAGGYNEQFF. Here the CDR3 DNA reads TGCGCCAGCAGCGCGAGATTAGCGGGGGGCTACAATGAGCAGTTCTTC.

This clonotype has more than one count but fewer than ten. The V gene is TRBV14, the J gene TRBJ2-7; 11 nucleotides align to TRBD2. V was pared by 5 bases and J by 1 base, with 4 bases of the junction left unmatched. The CDR3 has 15 amino acids. CDR1 is SGHDN and CDR2 is FVKESK in the germline V gene. CDR3 in amino acids: CASSVGTSGSYEQYF. For the CDR3, the DNA is TGTGCCAGCAGCGTTGGGACTAGCGGTTCCTACGAGCAGTACTTC.

This clonotype was seen a few times. This chain links TRBV27 with TRBJ2-7, with D perhaps matching TRBD2 (6 bases). The germline V and J ends were trimmed by 2 bases and 7 bases, with 9 bases remaining between them. The CDR3 has 12 residues. Germline V gives CDR1 MNHEY, CDR2 SMNVEV (reference sequence). DNA for the CDR3: TGTGCCAGCAGTTTAATGGGGGGAGAGCAGTACTTC. Residues: CASSLMGGEQYF.

The rearrangement links TRBV5-1 to TRBJ1-2; no firm D call. The CDR3 contains 13 residues. Trimming cost V 5 bases and J 5 bases, with 13 bases left between them. From germline, CDR1 is SGHRS and CDR2 YFSETQ. CDR3 sequence (DNA): TGCGCCAGCAGGTTACCGGGATCATATGGCTACACCTTC. It is translated as CASRLPGSYGYTF.

This clonotype was seen at least ten times. V gene TRBV29-1 combines with J gene TRBJ2-7; weak D call: TRBD1 (6 bases). V was clipped by 4 bases and J by 2 bases, with 9 bases between them. Germline CDR1 is SQVTM and CDR2 is ANQGSEA. This CDR3 is 12 amino acids long. CDR3 nucleotides: TGCAGCGTTGCCCCAGGGGCCTACGAGCAGTACTTC. Its translation: CSVAPGAYEQYF.

The genes are TRBV12-3 or TRBV12-4 and TRBJ1-5; 11 bases are a match to TRBD1. Germline trimming cut 6 bases from V and 6 bases from J; bases unmatched to any gene: 10. The CDR3 spans 16 residues. The CDR3 DNA sequence: TGTGCCAGCAGGGCTACCGGGACAGGGGGTAGTCAGCCCCAGCATTTT. It specifies CASRATGTGGSQPQHF.

The chain joins TRBV6-1 to TRBJ2-7, with 7 bases lining up with TRBD2. This CDR3 is 12 amino acids long. Germline CDR1 reads MNHNS; CDR2 reads SASEGT. V dropped 8 bases and J dropped 4; count of bases not matched to a gene: 5. CDR3 loop: CASRLADYEQYF. In DNA form, the CDR3 reads TGTGCCAGCCGACTAGCCGATTACGAGCAGTACTTC.

CDR3 loop: CSADDGNYGYTF. Here the CDR3 DNA reads TGCAGCGCCGACGACGGTAACTATGGCTACACCTTC. The gene calls are TRBV29-1 and TRBJ1-2; unclear D gene. Trimming shortened V by 7 bases and J by 1 base, and 10 bases separated the two germline ends. This CDR3 is 12 amino acids long. From germline, CDR1 is SQVTM and CDR2 ANQGSEA.

This clonotype was detected a few times. The chain joins TRBV5-6 to TRBJ2-1, with D uncertain. V was trimmed by 0 bases and J by 9 bases, leaving 4 bases between them. Germline values: CDR1 SGHDT, CDR2 YYEEEE. This CDR3 comprises 11 residues. CDR3 region: CASSLAIEQFF. The CDR3, as DNA: TGTGCCAGCAGCTTGGCCATTGAGCAGTTCTTC.

This clonotype was found a few times. The J gene is TRBJ1-1, the V gene TRBV12-3 or TRBV12-4, with TRBD1 matching over 7 bases. This CDR3 is built from 15 residues. V was clipped by 7 bases and J by 3 bases; unmatched bases: 11. The CDR3 DNA is TGTGCCAGCACCGGACAGGTCTTTAGTTACACTGAAGCTTTCTTT. It is translated as CASTGQVFSYTEAFF.

The chain joins TRBV6-5 to TRBJ2-3; D is tentatively TRBD1 or TRBD2 (6 bases each). This CDR3 contains 15 residues. The germline V gene encodes CDR1 MNHEY and CDR2 SVGAGI. V gave up 3 bases and J gave up 2 bases, with 12 bases separating them. The CDR3 nucleotides are TGTGCCAGCAGTTATTCGGGGGCGTACACAGATACGCAGTATTTT. It yields the protein CASSYSGAYTDTQYF.

This clonotype was counted at least ten times. The chain joins TRBV10-2 to TRBJ2-3; 9 bases are shared with TRBD2. Germline trimming cut 2 bases from V and 5 bases from J; bases unmatched to any gene: 11. The CDR3 has 17 amino acids. Germline CDR1 WSHSY, CDR2 SAAADI. This chain's CDR3 is CASSETYSGRGGDTQYF. CDR3 bases: TGCGCCAGCAGTGAGACGTATAGCGGGAGAGGTGGAGATACGCAGTATTTT.